This T cell receptor (beta chain) derives from a study of blood T cell repertoires in COVID-19. Study-wide background: From the United States, Italy and Spain came samples of acute and convalescent COVID-19. The cDNA or gDNA used as material had been derived from T cells, B-cell-depleted T cells, or PBMCs.

Study processing details: Reference gene primer amplification gave nucleated cell count estimates. Only in-frame clones appear in the TCRdb table, and some are missing; sequencing was by immunoSEQ multiplex PCR. V and J calls and clone size are as listed in that table; D and trimming were resolved from the DNA. This sample carries around 140,000 clones, over 70% of them seen once, and the ten largest clones take roughly 1.6%. The CDR3 has 15 amino acids. Per germline, CDR1 SGDLS and CDR2 YYNGEE. V lost 3 bases, J lost 2 bases, and 14 bases lay in between. The sequence was obtained from a woman aged 45-65 years with acute or convalescent COVID-19. J is TRBJ1-2 and V is TRBV9; D not certain. The specimen sequenced was peripheral blood. The CDR3 loop reads CASSGHFPSNYGYTF. The CDR3 nucleotides read TGTGCCAGCAGCGGACACTTCCCCAGCAACTATGGCTACACCTTC.